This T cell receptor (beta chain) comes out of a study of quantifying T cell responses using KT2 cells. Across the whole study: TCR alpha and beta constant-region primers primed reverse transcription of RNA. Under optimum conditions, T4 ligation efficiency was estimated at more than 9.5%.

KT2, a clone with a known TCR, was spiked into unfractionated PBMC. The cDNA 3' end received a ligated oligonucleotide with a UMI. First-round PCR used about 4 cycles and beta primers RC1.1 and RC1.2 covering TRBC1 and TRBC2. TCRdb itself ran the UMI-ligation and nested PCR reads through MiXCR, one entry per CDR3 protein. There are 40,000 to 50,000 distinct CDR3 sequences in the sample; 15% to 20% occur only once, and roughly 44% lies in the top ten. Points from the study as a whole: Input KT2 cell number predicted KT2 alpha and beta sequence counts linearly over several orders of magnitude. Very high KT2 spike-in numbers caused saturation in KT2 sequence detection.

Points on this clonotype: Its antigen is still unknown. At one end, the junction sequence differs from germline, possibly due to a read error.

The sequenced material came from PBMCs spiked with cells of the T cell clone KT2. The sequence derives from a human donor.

CDR3 nucleotide sequence: TGCGCCAGCAGCTCGGGGTGGCGGGGGGACACAGATACGCAGTGTTTT. Residues: CASSSGWRGDTDTQCF. V gene TRBV5-1 combines with J gene TRBJ2-3, with 8 bases identical to TRBD2. Germline-derived CDR1 and CDR2 are SGHRS and YFSETQ. The CDR3 totals 16 residues.